This TCR beta chain was profiled in a study of OX40 agonist ivuxolimab in advanced cancers. Concerning the study at large: Ivuxolimab was a fully human IgG2 agonistic monoclonal antibody targeting the costimulatory receptor OX40 (CD134). Partial responses occurred in three dose-escalation patients: two with cutaneous melanoma and one with hepatocellular carcinoma. Prior anti-PD-1, anti-PD-L1 or anti-CTLA-4 therapy was permitted, and checkpoint inhibitors had been received by about 44% of dose-escalation patients. The paper describes the monotherapy dose-escalation part (N of about 52 patients) of the phase I trial of ivuxolimab. Intravenous ivuxolimab was administered to patients every 2 weeks at six dose levels: 0.01, 0.1, 0.3, 1.5, 3 and 10 mg/kg. Peripheral TCRbeta sequencing was intended to test whether TCR sequence diversity was altered and clonal T-cell expansion was caused by ivuxolimab. In the dose-escalation cohort, 70% to 85% of patients were male, and the mean age was roughly 60 years with a range of roughly 20 to 79. Of the approximately 50 dose-escalation patients, hepatocellular carcinoma was present in approximately 20, melanoma in roughly 15, renal cell carcinoma in 9 and head and neck cancer in 9.

Genomic DNA was isolated from the sorted cells so that the TCRbeta CDR3 region could be sequenced. The immunoSEQ Assay was used for sequencing of TCRbeta CDR3 regions. The table was pulled from immuneACCESS by TCRdb, which kept in-frame rearrangements only. Such tables lose some clones; where checked, under half of the loss comes from unresolved V genes, and the rest has no known cause. The sample yields approximately 19,000 clones; about three quarters were counted once. The top ten clonotypes cover roughly 15% of the sample. Patients with autoimmune disease history or receiving systemic immunosuppression were excluded from the trial. In every dose cohort, peripheral blood was drawn for TCR sequencing at baseline, cycle 4 day 1, and cycle 7 day 1. The samples were taken from a phase I, first-in-human, multicenter, open-label dose-escalation trial of ivuxolimab. Adults with locally advanced or metastatic head and neck squamous cell, hepatocellular, melanoma or renal cell carcinoma were enrolled in the trial. Before TCR sequencing, CD4+ T cells and CD8+ T cells from peripheral blood were sorted into separate populations.

Including cysteine and phenylalanine, the CDR3 has 15 amino acids. Only CDR3 DNA remains: 45 bases, in frame from the first base. V gives up 1 base and J gives up 4 bases, and the segment between their germline ends measures 10 bases. From the germline V gene (reference sequence), CDR1 is LNHDA and CDR2 is SQIVND. Note on this clone: Its antigen target is currently unknown. The input lacks base qualities; no much larger clone sits a single base away.

The full study reports these points: Which antigens the clonally expanded peripheral T cells were specific for was not determined. Low levels of normalized T-cell clonal expansion were also seen in some patients who did not respond. In partial responders in the 0.1-3.0 mg/kg groups, normalized peripheral clonal expansion was found to be among the lowest, especially among CD8+ T cells. At doses of 0.1 to 3.0 mg/kg, clonal expansion of both CD4+ and CD8+ T cells in blood was seen between baseline and week 6. After ivuxolimab, CD8+ T cells had more expanded clones than CD4+ T cells on average.

Sequencing used CD4+ or CD8+ T cells sorted from blood, obtained in a trial of the OX40 agonist ivuxolimab. The chain was built from TRBV19 and TRBJ2-2; the D gene is perhaps TRBD1, on 5 matching bases. The sequence came from an adult with an advanced solid tumor such as melanoma, head and neck, liver or kidney cancer. The encoded CDR3 is CASSIGGQGTGELFF. The sequenced DNA is TGTGCCAGTAGTATAGGGGGTCAGGGCACCGGGGAGCTGTTTTTT.